What follows is one TCR beta chain and its context. The record originates from a study of cytomegalovirus exposure and HLA in healthy donors. PCR was performed using 60 Vbeta and 13 Jbeta primers. Assay used: immunoSEQ multiplex PCR; TCRdb lists only in-frame clones, some missing. Seen here are roughly 150,000 clones, around three quarters observed once, and the top ten hold approximately 4.3%. The V gene's germline CDR1 is MNHEY and CDR2 SMNVEV (reference sequence). CDR3 length: 18 residues. V gave up 6 bases and J gave up 4 bases, with 27 bases separating them. The sequence came from a man under 40 in good health. The chain employs TRBV27 and TRBJ1-2; a weak D match, TRBD1 (5 bases). The material sequenced was PBMCs. CDR3 sequence reads: CASRPLAASLAGGYGYTF. CDR3 DNA sequence: TGTGCCAGCAGGCCGTTAGCAGCCAGCCTTGCCGGGGGCTATGGCTACACCTTC.